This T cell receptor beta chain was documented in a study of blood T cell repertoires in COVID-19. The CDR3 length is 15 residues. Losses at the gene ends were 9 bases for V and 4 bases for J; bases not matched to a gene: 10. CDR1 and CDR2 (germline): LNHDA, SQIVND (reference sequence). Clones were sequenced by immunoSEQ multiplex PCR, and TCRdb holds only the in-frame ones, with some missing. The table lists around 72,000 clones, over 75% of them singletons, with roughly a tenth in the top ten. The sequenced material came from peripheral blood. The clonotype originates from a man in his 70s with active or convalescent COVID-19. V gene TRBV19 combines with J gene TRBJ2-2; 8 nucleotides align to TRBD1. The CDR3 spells CASLRGTGLTGELFF. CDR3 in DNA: TGTGCCAGCCTCCGGGGGACAGGACTCACCGGGGAGCTGTTTTTT.